Given below is one T cell receptor (beta chain) in context. The method was immunoSEQ multiplex PCR; TCRdb's version includes in-frame clones alone and lacks a portion of them. The data contain roughly 100,000 clones, about 75% of them seen just once; the ten biggest clones take up about 5.9%. The data originate from a study of blood T cell repertoires in COVID-19. Study as a whole: Whether acute or convalescent, the COVID-19 samples came from the United States, Italy and Spain. PBMCs, B-cell-depleted T cells, or T cells provided the cDNA or gDNA that made up the material.

Trimming removed 4 bases from V and 8 bases from J; junction bases left unmatched: 11. The germline gives CDR1 SGHRS, CDR2 YFSETQ. The CDR3 extends over 15 amino acids. The V and J genes are TRBV5-1 and TRBJ1-4; the match to TRBD1 covers 7 bases. Sequencing was performed on peripheral blood. The receptor's source is an elderly man with acute or convalescent COVID-19. The CDR3 loop is CASSRDSTNSEKLFF. CDR3 coding DNA: TGCGCCAGCAGCAGGGACAGTACGAACAGCGAAAAACTGTTTTTT.